Reported below is one T cell receptor (beta chain). The antigen is unknown. V lost 3 bases, J lost 4 bases, and 15 bases lay in between. This CDR3 is 15 amino acids long. Germline V gives CDR1 MDHEN, CDR2 SYDVKM. The donors were members of the validation cohort, which comprised approximately 120 subjects and was separate from the first cohort of 666 subjects. The record originates from a study of cytomegalovirus exposure and HLA in healthy donors. General study points: TCR sequences were mostly rare, though some public TCRs occurred in many donors.

Some clones are missing from TCRdb's copy, which holds only in-frame ones; the method was immunoSEQ multiplex PCR. The table records some 150,000 clones, approximately 86% of them present only once. Specimen: PBMCs. This chain uses TRBV28 with TRBJ1-2, with D unresolved. This receptor was obtained from a woman younger than 30 in good health and CMV-seropositive. This CDR3 is CASSLVAVLGYGYTF. CDR3 coding DNA: TGTGCCAGCAGTTTGGTTGCAGTGCTTGGCTATGGCTACACCTTC.